These 3 T cell receptor beta chains came from one sample sequenced in a study of T cells in localized non-small cell lung cancer. Sequenced by immunoSEQ multiplex PCR; TCRdb stores in-frame clones only, minus some. The sample has about 31,000 clones; under 95% are singletons. The material was peripheral blood, obtained before any cancer treatment. The receptors stem from a woman aged 40 to 75 with stage I lung adenocarcinoma.

The chain has TRBV29-1 and TRBJ2-5; TRBD1 matches 12 bases. V lost 4 bases and J lost 6; bases outside the gene matches: 9. Germline CDR1 is SQVTM and CDR2 is ANQGSEA. The CDR3 loop spans 15 amino acids. The DNA for the CDR3 is TGCAGCGTTGTCGGGACAGGGGGCGAGATGAAGACCCAGTACTTC. It specifies CSVVGTGGEMKTQYF.

The chain links TRBV28 to TRBJ1-3, with a possible D match to TRBD1 (5 bases). The V gene's germline CDR1 is MDHEN and CDR2 SYDVKM. The CDR3 contains 13 residues. V was cut by 10 bases and J by 3 bases, with 13 bases left in between. The CDR3 loop reads CAITGGSGNTIYF. CDR3 DNA: TGTGCCATCACCGGGGGGAGTGGAAACACCATATATTTT.

The genes are TRBV4-3 and TRBJ1-2; no definite D call. The CDR3 has 14 residues. Germline V lookup: CDR1 LGHNA, CDR2 YSLEER. Trimming removed 4 bases from V and 4 bases from J, with 13 bases in between. CDR3: CASSPWEASYGYTF. The CDR3 nucleotides read TGCGCCAGCAGCCCGTGGGAGGCTAGCTATGGCTACACCTTC.